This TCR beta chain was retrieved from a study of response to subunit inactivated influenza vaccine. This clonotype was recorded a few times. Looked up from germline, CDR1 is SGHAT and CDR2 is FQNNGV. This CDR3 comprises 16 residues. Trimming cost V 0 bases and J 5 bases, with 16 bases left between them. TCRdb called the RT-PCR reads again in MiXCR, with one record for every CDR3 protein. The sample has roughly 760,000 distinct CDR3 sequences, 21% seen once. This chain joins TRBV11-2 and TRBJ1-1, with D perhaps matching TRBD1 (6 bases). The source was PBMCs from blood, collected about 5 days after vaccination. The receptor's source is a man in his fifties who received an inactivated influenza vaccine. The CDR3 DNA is TGTGCCAGCAGCTTAGATCGCAGGGGACCGGGGACTGAAGCTTTCTTT. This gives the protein CASSLDRRGPGTEAFF.